These T cell receptor beta chains were read from a single sample in a study of identical twins' blood T cells. MiXCR, applied by TCRdb to the 5' RACE reads, yields one record per CDR3 protein. The top ten clones hold 6% to 7% of a sample with 300,000 to 400,000 distinct CDR3 sequences, 28% of them seen once. The sample comprised PBMCs. Receptors originate from a woman aged 18 to 49 in good health. The CDR3 runs from the conserved cysteine through the conserved F or W. Fields, in order: D gene, J gene, clone size, V gene, CDR3 DNA, CDR3 protein. D genes are given only for firm matches. The size entry is marked missing in some rows and otherwise reads once, few, many or a size class.

D gene: NA
J gene: TRBJ2-3
clone size: NA
V gene: TRBV6-2/TRBV6-3
CDR3 DNA: TGTGCCAGCAGTTACTCGGTCCGAGAACGGACAGATACGCAGTATTTT
CDR3 protein: CASSYSVRERTDTQYF

D gene: TRBD1
J gene: TRBJ2-7
clone size: NA
V gene: TRBV20-1
CDR3 DNA: TGCAGTGCCAGTCGAGGGGGCCAGTCCTACGAGCAGTACTTC
CDR3 protein: CSASRGGQSYEQYF

D gene: NA
J gene: TRBJ2-2
clone size: NA
V gene: TRBV20-1
CDR3 DNA: TGCAGTGTTAGGGACGCGGGAACTAGCACCGGGGAGCTGTTTTTT
CDR3 protein: CSVRDAGTSTGELFF

D gene: NA
J gene: TRBJ2-3
clone size: few
V gene: TRBV29-1
CDR3 DNA: TGCAGCGTCACAGGTGGAAGATCGGCAGATACGCAGTATTTT
CDR3 protein: CSVTGGRSADTQYF

D gene: NA
J gene: TRBJ1-1
clone size: NA
V gene: TRBV5-1
CDR3 DNA: TGCGCCAGCAGCTTGGAGCAGTCAGCACGATACGCTTTCTTT
CDR3 protein: CASSLEQSARYAFF

D gene: NA
J gene: TRBJ1-5
clone size: many
V gene: TRBV11-2
CDR3 DNA: TGTGCCAGCAGCTTATCTCTGGGGCAGCCCCAGCATTTT
CDR3 protein: CASSLSLGQPQHF

D gene: NA
J gene: TRBJ2-1
clone size: few
V gene: TRBV18
CDR3 DNA: TGTGCCAGCTCACCATCTCAGGAGCGGCAAACGTTCAATGAGCAGTTCTTC
CDR3 protein: CASSPSQERQTFNEQFF

D gene: NA
J gene: TRBJ1-1
clone size: few
V gene: TRBV7-9
CDR3 DNA: TGTGCCAGCAGCCCTTCGGGGAGTGTAGCTTTCTTT
CDR3 protein: CASSPSGSVAFF

D gene: NA
J gene: TRBJ2-4
clone size: NA
V gene: TRBV27
CDR3 DNA: TGTGCCAGACCCTCAGATCCCAAAAACATTCAGTACTTC
CDR3 protein: CARPSDPKNIQYF

D gene: TRBD1
J gene: TRBJ2-7
clone size: NA
V gene: TRBV20-1
CDR3 DNA: TGCAGTGCTAGGGGGACAGCCCTCGAGCAGTACTTC
CDR3 protein: CSARGTALEQYF

D gene: NA
J gene: TRBJ2-2
clone size: few
V gene: TRBV3-1
CDR3 DNA: TGTGCCAGCAGCCCTGGATACGTGAAGGCCGGGAAGCTGTTTTTT
CDR3 protein: CASSPGYVKAGKLFF

D gene: NA
J gene: TRBJ1-1
clone size: NA
V gene: TRBV6-5
CDR3 DNA: TGTGCCAGCCATAGGGGCACTGAAGCTTTCTTT
CDR3 protein: CASHRGTEAFF

D gene: TRBD1
J gene: TRBJ1-1
clone size: NA
V gene: TRBV20-1
CDR3 DNA: TGCAGTGCCCCCGGGACAGGGGCCGAAGCTTTCTTT
CDR3 protein: CSAPGTGAEAFF